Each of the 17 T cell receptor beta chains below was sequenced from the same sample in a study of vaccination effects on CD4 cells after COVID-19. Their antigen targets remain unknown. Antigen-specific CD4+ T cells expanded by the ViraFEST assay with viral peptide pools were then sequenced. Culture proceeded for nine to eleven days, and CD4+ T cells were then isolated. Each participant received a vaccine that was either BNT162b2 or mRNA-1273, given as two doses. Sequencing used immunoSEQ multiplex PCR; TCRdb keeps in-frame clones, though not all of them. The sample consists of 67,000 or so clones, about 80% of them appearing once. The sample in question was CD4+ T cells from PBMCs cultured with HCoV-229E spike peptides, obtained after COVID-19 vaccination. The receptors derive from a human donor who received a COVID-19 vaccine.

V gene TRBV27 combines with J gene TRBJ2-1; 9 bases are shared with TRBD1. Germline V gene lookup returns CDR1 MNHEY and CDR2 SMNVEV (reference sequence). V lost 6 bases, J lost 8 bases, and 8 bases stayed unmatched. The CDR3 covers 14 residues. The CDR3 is CASRGTGRAHEQFF. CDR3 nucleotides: TGTGCCAGCAGGGGGACAGGGAGGGCCCATGAGCAGTTCTTC.

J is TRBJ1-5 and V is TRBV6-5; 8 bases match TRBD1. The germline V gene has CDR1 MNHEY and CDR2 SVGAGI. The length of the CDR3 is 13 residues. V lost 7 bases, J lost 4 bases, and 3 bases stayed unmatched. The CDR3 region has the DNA TGTGCCAGCATCGACAGGGGAAATCAGCCCCAGCATTTT. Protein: CASIDRGNQPQHF.

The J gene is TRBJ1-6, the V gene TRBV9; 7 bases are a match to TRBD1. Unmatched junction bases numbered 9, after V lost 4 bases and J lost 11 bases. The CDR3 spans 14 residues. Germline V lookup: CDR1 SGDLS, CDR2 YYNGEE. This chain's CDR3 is CASSSRQGGTPLHF. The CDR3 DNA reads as TGTGCCAGCAGCTCCAGACAGGGTGGTACACCCCTCCACTTT.

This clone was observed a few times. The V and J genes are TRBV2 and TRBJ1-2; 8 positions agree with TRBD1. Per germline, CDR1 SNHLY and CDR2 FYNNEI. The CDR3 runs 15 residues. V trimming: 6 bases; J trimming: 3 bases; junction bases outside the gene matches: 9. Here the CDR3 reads CASSVDRAKDYGYTF. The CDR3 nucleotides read TGTGCCAGCAGCGTGGACAGGGCGAAGGACTATGGCTACACCTTC.

CDR3 amino acids: CASSQPTAGVTEAFF. Here the CDR3 DNA reads TGCGCCAGCAGCCAGCCCACGGCAGGGGTCACTGAAGCTTTCTTT. The chain is built from TRBV4-1 and TRBJ1-1; tentatively, D is TRBD1 (6 bases). V was cut by 3 bases and J by 4 bases, with 15 bases left in between. The germline V gene encodes CDR1 MGHRA and CDR2 YSYEKL. This CDR3 spans 15 amino acids.

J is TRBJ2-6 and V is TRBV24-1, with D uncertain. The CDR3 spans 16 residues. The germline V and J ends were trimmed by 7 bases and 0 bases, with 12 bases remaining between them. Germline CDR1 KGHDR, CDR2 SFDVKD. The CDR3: CATSGITTSGANVLTF. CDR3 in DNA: TGTGCCACCAGCGGAATTACCACCTCTGGGGCCAACGTCCTGACTTTC.

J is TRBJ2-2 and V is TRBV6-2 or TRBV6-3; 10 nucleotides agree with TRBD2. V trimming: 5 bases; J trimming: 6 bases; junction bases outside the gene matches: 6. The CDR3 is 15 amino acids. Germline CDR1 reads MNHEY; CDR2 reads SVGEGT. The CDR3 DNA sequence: TGTGCCAGCAGTAAGGCTAGCGGGGGTCCCGGGGAGCTGTTTTTT. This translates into CASSKASGGPGELFF.

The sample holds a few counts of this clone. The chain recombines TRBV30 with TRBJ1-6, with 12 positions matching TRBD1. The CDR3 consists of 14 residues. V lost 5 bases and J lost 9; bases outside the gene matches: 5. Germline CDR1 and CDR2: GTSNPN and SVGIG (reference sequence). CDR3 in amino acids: CAWEGQGAVSPLHF. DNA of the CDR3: TGTGCCTGGGAGGGACAGGGGGCTGTTTCACCCCTCCACTTT.

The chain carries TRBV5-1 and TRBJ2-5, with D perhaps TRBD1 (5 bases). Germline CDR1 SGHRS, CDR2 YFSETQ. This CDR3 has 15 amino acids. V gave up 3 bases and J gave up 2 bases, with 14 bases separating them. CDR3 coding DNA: TGCGCCAGCAGCTCCACTGGACAAGCGCAAGAGACCCAGTACTTC. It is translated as CASSSTGQAQETQYF.

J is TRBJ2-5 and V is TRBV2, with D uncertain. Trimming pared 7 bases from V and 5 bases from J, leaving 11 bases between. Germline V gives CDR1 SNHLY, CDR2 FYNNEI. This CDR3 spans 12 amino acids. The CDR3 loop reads CASKPPGETQYF. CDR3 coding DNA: TGTGCCAGCAAACCTCCTGGGGAGACCCAGTACTTC.

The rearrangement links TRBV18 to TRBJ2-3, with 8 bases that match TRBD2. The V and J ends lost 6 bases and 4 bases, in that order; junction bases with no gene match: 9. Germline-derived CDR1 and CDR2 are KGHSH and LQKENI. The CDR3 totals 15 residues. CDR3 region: CASSPVGLAADTQYF. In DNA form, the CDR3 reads TGTGCCAGCTCCCCGGTTGGACTAGCCGCAGATACGCAGTATTTT.

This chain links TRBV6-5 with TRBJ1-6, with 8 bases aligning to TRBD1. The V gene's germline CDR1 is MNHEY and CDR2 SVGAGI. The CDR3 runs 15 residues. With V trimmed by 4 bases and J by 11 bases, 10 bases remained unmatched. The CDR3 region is CASSSQGAATTPLHF. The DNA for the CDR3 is TGTGCCAGCAGTTCTCAGGGGGCCGCCACGACACCCCTCCACTTT.

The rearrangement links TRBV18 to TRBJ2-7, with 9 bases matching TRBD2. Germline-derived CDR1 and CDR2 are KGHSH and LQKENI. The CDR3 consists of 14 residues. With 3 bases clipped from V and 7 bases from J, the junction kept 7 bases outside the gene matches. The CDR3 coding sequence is TGTGCCAGCTCACCTGGCGGGGGGGCAGGTGAGCAGTACGTC. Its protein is CASSPGGGAGEQYV.

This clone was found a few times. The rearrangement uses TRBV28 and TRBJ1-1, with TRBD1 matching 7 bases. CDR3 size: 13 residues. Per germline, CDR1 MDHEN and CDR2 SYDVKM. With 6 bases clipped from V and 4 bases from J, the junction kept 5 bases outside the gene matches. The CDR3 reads CASRQQGSTEAFF. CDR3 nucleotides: TGTGCCAGCAGACAACAGGGGAGCACTGAAGCTTTCTTT.

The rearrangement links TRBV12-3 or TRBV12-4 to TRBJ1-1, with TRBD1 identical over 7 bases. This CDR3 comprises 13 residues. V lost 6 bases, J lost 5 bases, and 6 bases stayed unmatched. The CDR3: CASRRTGVTEAFF. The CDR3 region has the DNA TGTGCCAGCAGGAGAACAGGGGTAACTGAAGCTTTCTTT.

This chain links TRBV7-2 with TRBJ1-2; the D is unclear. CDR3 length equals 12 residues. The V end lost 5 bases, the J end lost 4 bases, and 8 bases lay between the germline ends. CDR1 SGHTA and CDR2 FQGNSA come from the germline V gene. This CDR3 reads CASSQLTYGYTF. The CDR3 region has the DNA TGTGCCAGCAGCCAACTAACCTATGGCTACACCTTC.

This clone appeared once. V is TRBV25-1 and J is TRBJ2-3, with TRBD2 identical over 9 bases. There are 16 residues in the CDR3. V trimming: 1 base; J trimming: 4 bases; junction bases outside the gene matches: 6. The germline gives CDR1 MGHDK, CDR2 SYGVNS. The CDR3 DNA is TGTGCCAGCAGTGAATGGGGGCGGGGGGGTTCAGATACGCAGTATTTT. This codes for CASSEWGRGGSDTQYF.